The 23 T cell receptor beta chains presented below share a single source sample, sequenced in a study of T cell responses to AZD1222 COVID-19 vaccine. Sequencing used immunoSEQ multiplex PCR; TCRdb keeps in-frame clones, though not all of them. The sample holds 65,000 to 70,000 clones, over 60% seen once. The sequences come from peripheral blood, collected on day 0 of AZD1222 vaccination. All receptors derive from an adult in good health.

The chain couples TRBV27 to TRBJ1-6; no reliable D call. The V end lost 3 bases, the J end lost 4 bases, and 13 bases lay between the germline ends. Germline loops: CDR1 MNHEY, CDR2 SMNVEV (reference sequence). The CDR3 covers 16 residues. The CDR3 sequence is CASSLEGAGYNSPLHF. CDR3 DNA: TGTGCCAGCAGTTTGGAGGGCGCGGGTTATAATTCACCCCTCCACTTT.

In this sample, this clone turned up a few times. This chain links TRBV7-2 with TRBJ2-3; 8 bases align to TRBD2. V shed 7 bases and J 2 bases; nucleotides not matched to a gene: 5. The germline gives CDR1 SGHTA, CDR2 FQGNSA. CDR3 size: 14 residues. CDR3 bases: TGTGCCAGCAAACTAGCGGACCCCACAGATACGCAGTATTTT. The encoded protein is CASKLADPTDTQYF.

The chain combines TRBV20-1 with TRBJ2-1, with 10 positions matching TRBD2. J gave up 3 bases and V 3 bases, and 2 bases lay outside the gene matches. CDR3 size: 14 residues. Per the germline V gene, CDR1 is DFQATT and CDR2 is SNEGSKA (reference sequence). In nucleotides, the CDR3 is TGCAGTGCTAGTTTAGCGGGGGGCTACAATGAGCAGTTCTTC. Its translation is CSASLAGGYNEQFF.

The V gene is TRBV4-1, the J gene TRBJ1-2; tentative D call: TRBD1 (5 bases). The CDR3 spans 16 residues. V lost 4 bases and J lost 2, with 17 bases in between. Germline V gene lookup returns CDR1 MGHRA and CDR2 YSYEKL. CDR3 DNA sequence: TGCGCCAGCAGCCCCAGTCCCGGGACGGGGAACTATGGCTACACCTTC. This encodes CASSPSPGTGNYGYTF.

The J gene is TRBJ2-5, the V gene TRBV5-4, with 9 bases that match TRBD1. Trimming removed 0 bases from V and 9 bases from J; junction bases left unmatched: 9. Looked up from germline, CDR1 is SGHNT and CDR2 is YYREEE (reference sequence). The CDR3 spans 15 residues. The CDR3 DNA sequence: TGTGCCAGCAGCTTGGGGACAGGGGAGAAGGTGGCCCAGTACTTC. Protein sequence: CASSLGTGEKVAQYF. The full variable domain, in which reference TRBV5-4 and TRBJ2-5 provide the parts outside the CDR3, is ETGVTQSPTHLIKTRGQQVTLRCSSQSGHNTVSWYQQALGQGPQFIFQYYREEENGRGNFPPRFSGLQFPNYSSELNVNALELDDSALYLCASSLGTGEKVAQYFGPGTRLLVL.

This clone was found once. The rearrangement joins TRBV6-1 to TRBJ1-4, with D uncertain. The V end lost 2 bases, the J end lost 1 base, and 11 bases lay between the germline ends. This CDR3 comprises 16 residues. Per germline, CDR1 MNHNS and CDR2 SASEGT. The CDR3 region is CASSERPMGTNEKLFF. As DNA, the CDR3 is TGTGCCAGCAGTGAAAGGCCTATGGGAACTAATGAAAAACTGTTTTTT.

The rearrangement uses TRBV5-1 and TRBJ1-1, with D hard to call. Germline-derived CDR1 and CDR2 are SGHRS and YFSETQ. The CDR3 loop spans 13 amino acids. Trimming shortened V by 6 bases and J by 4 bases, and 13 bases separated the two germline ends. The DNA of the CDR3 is TGCGCCAGCACCTCTGGGGTGACCACTGAAGCTTTCTTT. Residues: CASTSGVTTEAFF.

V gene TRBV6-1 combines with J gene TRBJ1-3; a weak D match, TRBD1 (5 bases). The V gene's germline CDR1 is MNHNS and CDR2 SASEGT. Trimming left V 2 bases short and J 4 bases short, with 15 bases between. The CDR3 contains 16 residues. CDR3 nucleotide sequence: TGTGCCAGCAGTGAATACATGCAGGGATCCGGAAACACCATATATTTT. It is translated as CASSEYMQGSGNTIYF.

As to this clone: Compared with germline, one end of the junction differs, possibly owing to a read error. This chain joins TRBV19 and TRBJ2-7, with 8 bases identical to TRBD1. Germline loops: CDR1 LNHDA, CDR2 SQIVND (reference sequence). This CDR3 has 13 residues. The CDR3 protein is CASSPGQGLGRDF. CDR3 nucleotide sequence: TGTGCCAGTAGTCCCGGACAGGGTTTGGGAAGGGACTTC. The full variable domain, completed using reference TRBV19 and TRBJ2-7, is DGGITQSPKYLFRKEGQNVTLSCEQNLNHDAMYWYRQDPGQGLRLIYYSQIVNDFQKGDIAEGYSVSREKKESFPLTVTSAQKNPTAFYLCASSPGQGLGRDFGPGTRLTVT.

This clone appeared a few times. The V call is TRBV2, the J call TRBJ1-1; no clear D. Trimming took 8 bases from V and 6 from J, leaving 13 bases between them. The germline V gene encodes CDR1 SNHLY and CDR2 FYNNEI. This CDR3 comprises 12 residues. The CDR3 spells CASELANSEAFF. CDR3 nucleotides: TGTGCCAGCGAATTAGCTAATTCTGAAGCTTTCTTT.

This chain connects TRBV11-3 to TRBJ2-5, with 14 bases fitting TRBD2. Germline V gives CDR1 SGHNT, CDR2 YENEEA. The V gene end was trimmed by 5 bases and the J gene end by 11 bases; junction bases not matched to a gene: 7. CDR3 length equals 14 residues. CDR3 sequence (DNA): TGTGCCAGCAGCATCGGACTAGCGGGGGGAGAGCAGTACTTC. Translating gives CASSIGLAGGEQYF. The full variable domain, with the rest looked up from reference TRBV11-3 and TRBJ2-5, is EAGVVQSPRYKIIEKKQPVAFWCNPISGHNTLYWYLQNLGQGPELLIRYENEEAVDDSQLPKDRFSAERLKGVDSTLKIQPAELGDSAVYLCASSIGLAGGEQYFGPGTRLLVL.

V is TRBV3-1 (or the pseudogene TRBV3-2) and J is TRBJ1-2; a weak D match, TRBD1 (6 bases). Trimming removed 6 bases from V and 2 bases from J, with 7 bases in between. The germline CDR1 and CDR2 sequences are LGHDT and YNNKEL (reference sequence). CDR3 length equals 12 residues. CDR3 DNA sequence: TGTGCCAGCAGGGGGACAAACTATGGCTACACCTTC. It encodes CASRGTNYGYTF.

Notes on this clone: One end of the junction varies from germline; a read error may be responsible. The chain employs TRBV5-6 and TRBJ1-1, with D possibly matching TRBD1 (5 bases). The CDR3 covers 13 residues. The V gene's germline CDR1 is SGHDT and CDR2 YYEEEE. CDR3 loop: CASSSSIGQGGVF. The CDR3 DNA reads TGTGCCAGCAGCTCCTCAATAGGGCAGGGAGGGGTCTTT.

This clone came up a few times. This CDR3 is CASGGPGGQFNEKLFF. Here the CDR3 DNA reads TGTGCCAGCGGAGGTCCCGGGGGACAGTTTAATGAAAAACTGTTTTTT. The chain carries TRBV19 and TRBJ1-4; 7 nucleotides agree with TRBD1. The CDR3 has 16 amino acids. CDR1 is LNHDA, CDR2 SQIVND, per germline (reference sequence). With 9 bases clipped from V and 4 bases from J, the junction kept 14 bases outside the gene matches.

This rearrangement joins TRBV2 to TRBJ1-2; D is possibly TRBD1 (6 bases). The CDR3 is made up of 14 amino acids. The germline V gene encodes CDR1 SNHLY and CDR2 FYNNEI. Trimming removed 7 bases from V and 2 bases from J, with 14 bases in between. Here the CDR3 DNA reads TGTGCCAGCAACCTGGGGGGCAAAAACTATGGCTACACCTTC. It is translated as CASNLGGKNYGYTF.

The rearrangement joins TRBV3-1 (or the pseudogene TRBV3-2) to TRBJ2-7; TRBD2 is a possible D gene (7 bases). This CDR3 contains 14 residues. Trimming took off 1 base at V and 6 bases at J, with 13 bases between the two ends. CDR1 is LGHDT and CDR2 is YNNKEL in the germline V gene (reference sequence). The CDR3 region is CASSQGAGAIEQYF. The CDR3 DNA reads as TGTGCCAGCAGCCAAGGGGCGGGGGCAATCGAGCAGTACTTC.

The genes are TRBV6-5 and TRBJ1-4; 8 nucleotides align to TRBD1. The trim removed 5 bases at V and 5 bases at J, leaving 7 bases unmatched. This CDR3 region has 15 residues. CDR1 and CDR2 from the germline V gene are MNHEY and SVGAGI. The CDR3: CASSQRTGRNEKLFF. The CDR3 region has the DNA TGTGCCAGCAGTCAACGGACAGGGAGGAATGAAAAACTGTTTTTT.

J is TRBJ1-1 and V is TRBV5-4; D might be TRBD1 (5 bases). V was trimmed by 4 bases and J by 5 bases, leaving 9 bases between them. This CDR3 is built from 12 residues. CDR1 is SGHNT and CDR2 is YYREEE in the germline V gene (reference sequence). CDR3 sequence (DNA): TGTGCCAGCAGCGCGAGGGGTACTGAAGCTTTCTTT. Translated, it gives CASSARGTEAFF.

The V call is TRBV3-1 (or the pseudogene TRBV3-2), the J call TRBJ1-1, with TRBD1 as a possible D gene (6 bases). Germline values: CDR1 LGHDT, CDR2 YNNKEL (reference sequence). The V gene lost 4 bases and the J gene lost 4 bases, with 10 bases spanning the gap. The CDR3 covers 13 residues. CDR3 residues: CASSPTGTTEAFF. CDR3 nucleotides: TGTGCCAGCAGCCCCACAGGGACCACTGAAGCTTTCTTT.

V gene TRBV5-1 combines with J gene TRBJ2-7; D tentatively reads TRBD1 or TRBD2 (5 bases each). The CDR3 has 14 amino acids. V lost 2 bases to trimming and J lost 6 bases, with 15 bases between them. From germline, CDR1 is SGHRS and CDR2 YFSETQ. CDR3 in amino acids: CASSFWYEGREQYF. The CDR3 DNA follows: TGCGCCAGCAGCTTCTGGTACGAGGGGCGCGAGCAGTACTTC.

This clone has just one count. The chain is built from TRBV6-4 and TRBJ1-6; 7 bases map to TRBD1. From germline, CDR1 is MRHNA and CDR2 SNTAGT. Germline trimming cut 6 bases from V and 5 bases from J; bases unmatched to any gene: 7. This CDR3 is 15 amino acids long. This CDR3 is CASSRSGTDNSPLHF. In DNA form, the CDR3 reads TGTGCCAGCAGCCGTTCCGGGACAGATAATTCACCCCTCCACTTT.

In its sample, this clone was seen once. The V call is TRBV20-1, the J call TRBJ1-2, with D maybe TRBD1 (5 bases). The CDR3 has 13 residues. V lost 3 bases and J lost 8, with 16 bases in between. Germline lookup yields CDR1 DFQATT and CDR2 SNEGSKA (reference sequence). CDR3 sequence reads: CSASEPGPWGYTF. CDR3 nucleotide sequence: TGCAGTGCTAGTGAACCGGGACCTTGGGGCTACACCTTC.

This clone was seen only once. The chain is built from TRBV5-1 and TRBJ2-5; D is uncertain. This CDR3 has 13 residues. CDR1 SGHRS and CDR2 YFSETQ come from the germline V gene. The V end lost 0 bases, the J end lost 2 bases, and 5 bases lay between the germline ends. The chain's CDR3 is CASSLVFQETQYF. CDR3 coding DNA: TGCGCCAGCAGCTTGGTGTTTCAAGAGACCCAGTACTTC.